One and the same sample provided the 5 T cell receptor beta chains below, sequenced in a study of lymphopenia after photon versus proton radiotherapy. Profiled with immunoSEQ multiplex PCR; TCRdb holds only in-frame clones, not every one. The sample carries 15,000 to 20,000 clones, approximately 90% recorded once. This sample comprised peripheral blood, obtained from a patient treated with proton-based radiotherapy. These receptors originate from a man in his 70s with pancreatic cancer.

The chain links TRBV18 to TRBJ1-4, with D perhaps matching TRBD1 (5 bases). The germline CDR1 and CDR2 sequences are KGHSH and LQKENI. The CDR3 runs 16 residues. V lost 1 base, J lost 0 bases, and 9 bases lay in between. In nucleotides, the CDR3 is TGTGCCAGCTCACCACAGGGACGGGCAACTAATGAAAAACTGTTTTTT. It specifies CASSPQGRATNEKLFF.

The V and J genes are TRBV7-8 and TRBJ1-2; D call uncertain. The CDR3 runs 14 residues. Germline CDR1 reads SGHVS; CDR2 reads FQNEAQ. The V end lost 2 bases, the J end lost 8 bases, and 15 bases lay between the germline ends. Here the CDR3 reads CASSLSLLARGYTF. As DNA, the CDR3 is TGTGCCAGCAGCTTATCCCTCTTGGCGAGGGGCTACACCTTC.

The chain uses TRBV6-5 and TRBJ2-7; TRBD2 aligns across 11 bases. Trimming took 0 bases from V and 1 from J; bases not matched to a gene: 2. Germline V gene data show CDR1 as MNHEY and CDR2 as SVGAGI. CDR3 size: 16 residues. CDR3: CASSYSPSGGSYEQYF. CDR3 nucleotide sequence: TGTGCCAGCAGTTACTCGCCTAGCGGGGGGTCCTACGAGCAGTACTTC.

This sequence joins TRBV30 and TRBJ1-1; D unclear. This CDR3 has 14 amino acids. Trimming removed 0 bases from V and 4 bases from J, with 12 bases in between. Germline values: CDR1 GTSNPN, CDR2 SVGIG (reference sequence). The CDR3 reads CAWSVRRGFTEAFF. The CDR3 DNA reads TGTGCCTGGAGTGTACGCAGAGGGTTCACTGAAGCTTTCTTT. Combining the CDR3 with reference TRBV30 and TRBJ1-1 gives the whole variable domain SQTIHQWPATLVQPVGSPLSLECTVEGTSNPNLYWYRQAAGRGLQLLFYSVGIGQISSEVPQNLSASRPQDRQFILSSKKLLLSDSGFYLCAWSVRRGFTEAFFGQGTRLTVV.

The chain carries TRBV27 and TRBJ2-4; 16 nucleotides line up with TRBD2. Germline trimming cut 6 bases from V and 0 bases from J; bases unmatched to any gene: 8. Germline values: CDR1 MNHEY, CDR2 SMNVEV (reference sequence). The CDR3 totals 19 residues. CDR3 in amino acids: CASRPKGLAGGVAKNIQYF. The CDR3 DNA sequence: TGTGCCAGCAGACCTAAGGGACTAGCGGGAGGGGTAGCCAAAAACATTCAGTACTTC.